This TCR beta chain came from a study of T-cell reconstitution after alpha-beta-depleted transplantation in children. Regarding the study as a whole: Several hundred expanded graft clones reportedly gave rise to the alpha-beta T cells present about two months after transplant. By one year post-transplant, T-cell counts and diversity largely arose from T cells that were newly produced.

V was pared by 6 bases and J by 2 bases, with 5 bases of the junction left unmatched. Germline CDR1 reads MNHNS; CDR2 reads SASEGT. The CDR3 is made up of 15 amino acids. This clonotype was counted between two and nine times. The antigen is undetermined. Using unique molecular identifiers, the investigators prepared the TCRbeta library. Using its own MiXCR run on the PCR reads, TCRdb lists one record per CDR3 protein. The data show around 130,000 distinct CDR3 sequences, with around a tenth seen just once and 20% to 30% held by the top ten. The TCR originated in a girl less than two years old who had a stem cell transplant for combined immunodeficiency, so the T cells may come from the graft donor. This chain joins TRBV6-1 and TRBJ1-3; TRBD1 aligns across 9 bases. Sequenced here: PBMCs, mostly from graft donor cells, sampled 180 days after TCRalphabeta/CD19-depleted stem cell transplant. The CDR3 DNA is TGTGCCAGCAGGAGACGACAGGGGGCTGGAAACACCATATATTTT. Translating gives CASRRRQGAGNTIYF.